This T cell receptor beta chain was documented in a study of post-analysis software for immune sequencing data. Study-level findings and limits: Controls had lower frequencies than patients of 4 or 5 TRBV segments, which included TRBV5-6, TRBV5-1 and TRBV20-1. People with multiple sclerosis had a significantly lower normalized Chao1 diversity than controls did.

The CDR3 has 14 residues. V was pared by 3 bases and J by 0 bases, with 9 bases between. About this clonotype: No antigen is known for it.

Sequencing libraries made from TCR beta cDNA carried unique molecular identifiers. With roughly 1 to 10 million T cells as the source, roughly 500,000 cDNA molecules resulted. TCRdb re-analysed the PCR reads in MiXCR, keeping a single row per CDR3 protein. The sample records roughly 670,000 distinct CDR3 sequences, approximately 59% being singletons. Sequenced: blood. The receptor was isolated from a girl aged 2 to 9 with multiple sclerosis. J is TRBJ2-7 and V is TRBV12-3 or TRBV12-4, with D possibly called TRBD1 or TRBD2 (5 bases each). CDR3 residues: CASSFRDHSYEQYF. As DNA, the CDR3 is TGTGCCAGCAGTTTTCGGGACCACTCCTACGAGCAGTACTTC.